These T cell receptor beta chains were read from a single sample in a study of cytomegalovirus exposure and HLA in healthy donors. Profiled with immunoSEQ multiplex PCR; TCRdb holds only in-frame clones, not every one. The sample lists around 120,000 clones, approximately 80% seen once, with roughly 4.3% in the top ten. Sequencing was performed on PBMCs. Receptors were obtained from a man aged 30 to 45 in good health and CMV-seropositive. The CDR3 runs from the conserved cysteine through the conserved F or W. The order of the fields is clone size, V gene, CDR3 protein. Rows give clone size only sometimes, using once, few, many, or a class for an expanded clone.

>-|TRBV9
CASSPYRALSGGYTF
>-|TRBV5-6
CASSGTRGKGYTF
>-|TRBV7-2
CASSLGAGAGGSPLHF
>-|TRBV19
CASSMRLSSLEAFF
>-|TRBV15
CATSRASGGGDTQYF
>-|TRBV28
CASSSASGSLSYEQYF
>-|TRBV6-1
CASSYRGYQPQHF
>-|TRBV2
CASSAYHDREF
>-|TRBV30
CAWDSGTGRYEQYF
>-|TRBV7-9
CASSLDSSGNTIYF
>few|TRBV5-6
CASSLAVTIVEEKLFF
>-|TRBV4-3
CASSQKPAGPERPTGELFF
>few|TRBV9
CASSVASGSANTGELFF
>-|TRBV7-9
CASSSERGGADTQYF
>-|TRBV4-2
CASSQQQGVEAFF
>-|TRBV28
CASSNLAGGPEETQYF
>-|TRBV10-3
CAISESLAGSNEQFF
>-|TRBV7-2
CASSLGGAFSYEQYF
>-|TRBV2
CASSDPWGTSGREYEQYF
>-|TRBV11-2
CASRTGLQNLQYF
>-|TRBV20-1
CSASLRETQYF
>-|TRBV6-5
CASRLALSSYEQYF
>few|TRBV5-6
CASSLTSVTYEQYF
>-|TRBV19
CASSIEGHRIGELFF
>-|TRBV27
CASSGDRGQFEGGLYNEQFF
>-|TRBV12-5
CASGLYSRGVAVGYSYEQYF
>-|TRBV5-5
CASSLGSGSYEQYF
>-|TRBV28
CASSPPARDYEQYF
>-|TRBV9
CASSVGNRDNEQFF
>-|TRBV11-1
CASSLKAGAHEQFF
>-|TRBV11-2
CASSAYPKGQTNEKLFF
>-|TRBV4-2
CASSQDGAVSSYNEQFF